Below are 26 T cell receptor beta chains sequenced from a single sample in a study of blood T cells in healthy people across ages. Sample-barcoded 5' priming and a J-beta primer mix drove a second PCR of 7 to 11 cycles. MiXCR was run by TCRdb on the 5' RACE reads, yielding one entry per CDR3 protein. Of some 710,000 distinct CDR3 sequences in the sample, about a fifth were seen once. Sequencing was carried out using blood. The receptors here all came from a man aged 70-80 years in good health.

This clonotype was seen more than once but under ten times. The rearrangement joins TRBV27 to TRBJ2-1; 7 bases map to TRBD2. This CDR3 is 14 amino acids long. Germline V gene lookup returns CDR1 MNHEY and CDR2 SMNVEV (reference sequence). J lost 7 bases, V lost 5 bases, and 8 bases had no gene match. This CDR3 is CASSLAALGNEQFF. Written as DNA, the CDR3 is TGTGCCAGCAGTCTAGCGGCCCTGGGTAATGAGCAGTTCTTC.

This clonotype was found once. The rearrangement uses TRBV20-1 and TRBJ2-3; 8 nucleotides match TRBD2. This CDR3 is built from 17 residues. The J segment lost 2 bases and the V segment lost 2 bases, leaving 12 bases of the junction unmatched. The germline CDR1 and CDR2 sequences are DFQATT and SNEGSKA (reference sequence). CDR3 loop: CSARSSGSWGNTDTQYF. CDR3 DNA: TGCAGTGCTAGATCCAGCGGGAGCTGGGGGAACACAGATACGCAGTATTTT.

The chain uses TRBV5-6 and TRBJ2-7, with D unresolved. Trimming pared 2 bases from V and 2 bases from J, leaving 8 bases between. The CDR3 contains 13 residues. The germline V gene encodes CDR1 SGHDT and CDR2 YYEEEE. CDR3 DNA: TGTGCCAGCAGCTTCGGGCAGACCTACGAGCAGTACGTC. This codes for CASSFGQTYEQYV.

The genes are TRBV20-1 and TRBJ2-5, with 7 nucleotides matching TRBD2. Gene TRBJ2-7 matches the end of the DNA better, so the J call may be wrong. In germline, CDR1 is DFQATT, CDR2 SNEGSKA (reference sequence). CDR3 length: 12 amino acids. The CDR3, as DNA: TGCAGTGCTAGGTCGGGGGGCTACGAGCAGTACTTC. Translation: CSARSGGYEQYF.

This clonotype occurred a few times. The chain links TRBV13 to TRBJ1-1, with 8 bases matching TRBD1. This CDR3 is 13 amino acids long. Germline values: CDR1 PRHDT, CDR2 FYEKMQ (reference sequence). V shed 4 bases, J shed 6 bases, and the junction held 4 bases outside the gene matches. CDR3 amino acids: CASSYRGGAEAFF. The CDR3 nucleotides read TGTGCCAGCAGCTACAGGGGGGGCGCTGAAGCTTTCTTT.

This clonotype was observed a few times. This chain connects TRBV5-1 to TRBJ1-1, with D possibly matching TRBD1 (5 bases). CDR1 SGHRS and CDR2 YFSETQ come from the germline V gene. The CDR3 is 16 amino acids. Trimming took 0 bases from V and 0 from J, leaving 12 bases between them. The CDR3 loop reads CASSLAYGAVNTEAFF. The CDR3 DNA follows: TGCGCCAGCAGCTTGGCCTACGGGGCGGTGAACACTGAAGCTTTCTTT.

This clonotype was detected a few times. CDR3 sequence reads: CASNWLAGQETQYF. CDR3 sequence (DNA): TGTGCCAGCAATTGGTTGGCAGGCCAAGAGACCCAGTACTTC. V gene TRBV14 combines with J gene TRBJ2-5; D remains ambiguous. V lost 7 bases and J 1 base, leaving 13 bases between the germline ends. Germline CDR1 is SGHDN and CDR2 is FVKESK. The CDR3 has 14 amino acids.

The chain recombines TRBV5-1 with TRBJ2-5; possibly TRBD2 for D (6 bases). The J call may be mistaken, given a closer DNA end match to TRBJ2-7. Looked up from germline, CDR1 is SGHRS and CDR2 is YFSETQ. This CDR3 spans 13 amino acids. CDR3 sequence reads: CASSPGLRYEQYF. The DNA for the CDR3 is TGCGCCAGCAGCCCGGGACTGAGGTACGAGCAGTACTTC.

This rearrangement joins TRBV6-1 to TRBJ1-1; D is ambiguous. Trimming took off 6 bases at V and 3 bases at J, with 11 bases between the two ends. This CDR3 is 13 amino acids long. Looked up from germline, CDR1 is MNHNS and CDR2 is SASEGT. Here the CDR3 DNA reads TGTGCCAGCAGGGGAAGAGATTACACTGAAGCTTTCTTT. Its protein product is CASRGRDYTEAFF.

The rearrangement links TRBV6-2 or TRBV6-3 to TRBJ2-1, with TRBD2 matching over 13 bases. Germline CDR1 and CDR2: MNHEY and SVGEGT. The CDR3 covers 15 residues. The J segment lost 7 bases and the V segment lost 6 bases, leaving 6 bases of the junction unmatched. CDR3 in amino acids: CASSRLAGGGNEQFF. The DNA of the CDR3 is TGTGCCAGCAGCCGACTAGCGGGAGGTGGAAATGAGCAGTTCTTC.

This clonotype was seen more than once but under ten times. The chain employs TRBV3-1 and TRBJ2-3, with 8 bases identical to TRBD2. The junction had 9 bases not matched to a gene; V was cut back by 2 bases and J by 2 bases. The CDR3 is 17 residues long. Germline V gives CDR1 LGHDT, CDR2 YNNKEL (reference sequence). The CDR3 sequence is CASSQSGLAFVTDTQYF. For the CDR3, the DNA is TGTGCCAGCAGCCAAAGCGGACTAGCTTTTGTCACAGATACGCAGTATTTT.

This clonotype was found a few times. V and J are TRBV19 and TRBJ2-1, with D perhaps given as TRBD1 or TRBD2 (5 bases each). V was cut by 2 bases and J by 8 bases, with 16 bases left in between. Per the germline V gene, CDR1 is LNHDA and CDR2 is SQIVND (reference sequence). This CDR3 contains 15 residues. CDR3 loop: CASSILGPRVYEQFF. CDR3 in DNA: TGTGCCAGTAGTATATTGGGGCCGAGGGTCTATGAGCAGTTCTTC.

This CDR3 reads CASSQLAGFHGEQFF. CDR3 nucleotides: TGTGCCAGCAGCCAACTAGCGGGGTTTCATGGTGAGCAGTTCTTC. This chain links TRBV3-1 with TRBJ2-5; TRBD2 matches 9 bases. The end of the DNA is better explained by TRBJ2-1, so the J call may be wrong. The CDR3 spans 15 residues. Germline V lookup: CDR1 LGHDT, CDR2 YNNKEL (reference sequence).

The chain couples TRBV25-1 to TRBJ1-2; possibly TRBD1 for D (6 bases). Trimming took 6 bases from V and 8 from J, leaving 22 bases between them. The CDR3 extends over 15 amino acids. CDR1 MGHDK and CDR2 SYGVNS come from the germline V gene. CDR3 amino acids: CASRPDYQGLGGYTF. The CDR3 bases are TGTGCCAGCAGGCCCGATTACCAGGGGCTCGGCGGCTACACCTTC.

The genes are TRBV29-1 and TRBJ2-1; D not resolved. Germline assignment: CDR1 SQVTM and CDR2 ANQGSEA. The V end was cut by 3 bases, the J end by 1 base, with 10 bases between. The CDR3 loop spans 14 amino acids. The CDR3 loop reads CSVEIGPSYNEQFF. CDR3 coding DNA: TGCAGCGTTGAGATCGGGCCGTCCTACAATGAGCAGTTCTTC.

The table lists this clonotype with a count of one. V and J are TRBV11-2 and TRBJ2-7; tentatively, D is TRBD1 (5 bases). Germline V gives CDR1 SGHAT, CDR2 FQNNGV. The CDR3 has 15 residues. Between the trimmed V and J ends, which lost 5 bases and 4 bases, there was a span of 18 bases. This CDR3 is CASSRTDNGRYEQYF. The CDR3 region has the DNA TGTGCCAGCAGCCGTACGGACAACGGCAGGTACGAGCAGTACTTC.

The chain is built from TRBV18 and TRBJ1-1; 9 bases line up with TRBD1. Trimming took 8 bases from V and 4 from J; bases not matched to a gene: 5. CDR3 length equals 13 residues. Germline-derived CDR1 and CDR2 are KGHSH and LQKENI. The CDR3 DNA reads as TGTGCCAGCACAGGGGGCGCGGGCACTGAAGCTTTCTTT. It yields the protein CASTGGAGTEAFF.

This clonotype was observed a few times. The chain has TRBV29-1 and TRBJ2-3; TRBD1 is a possible D gene (6 bases). The CDR3 covers 14 residues. Trimming left V 4 bases short and J 0 bases short, with 11 bases between. Germline V gives CDR1 SQVTM, CDR2 ANQGSEA. The CDR3 sequence is CSVAGVVSTDTQYF. CDR3 coding DNA: TGCAGCGTTGCAGGGGTGGTAAGCACAGATACGCAGTATTTT.

This clonotype has a handful of counts. The chain employs TRBV11-1 and TRBJ2-5; 9 nucleotides line up with TRBD2. Germline-derived CDR1 and CDR2 are SGHAT and FQDESV (reference sequence). This CDR3 comprises 16 residues. The trim removed 0 bases at V and 1 base at J, leaving 3 bases unmatched. DNA of the CDR3: TGTGCCAGCAGCTTAGCGCGACTAGCGGCCCAAGAGACCCAGTACTTC. This encodes CASSLARLAAQETQYF.

The chain links TRBV18 to TRBJ2-7; D gene uncertain. Germline CDR1 is KGHSH and CDR2 is LQKENI. This CDR3 spans 14 amino acids. Trimming cost V 3 bases and J 4 bases, with 13 bases left between them. The chain's CDR3 is CASSPHPGMYEQYV. The CDR3 coding sequence is TGTGCCAGCTCACCTCACCCTGGAATGTACGAGCAGTACGTC.

The chain employs TRBV15 and TRBJ2-1, with 10 positions matching TRBD1. Germline CDR1 reads LNHNV; CDR2 reads YYDKDF (reference sequence). The CDR3 is made up of 14 amino acids. V was pared by 5 bases and J by 4 bases, with 2 bases of the junction left unmatched. The CDR3 region has the DNA TGTGCCACCAGCGGGGGACAGGGGTACAATGAGCAGTTCTTC. Protein: CATSGGQGYNEQFF.

This rearrangement joins TRBV20-1 to TRBJ2-1; TRBD1 matches at 7 bases. The CDR3 covers 16 residues. V dropped 0 bases and J dropped 0; count of bases not matched to a gene: 5. In germline, CDR1 is DFQATT, CDR2 SNEGSKA (reference sequence). The CDR3 DNA sequence: TGCAGTGCTAGAGATATCAGGGGGAGCTCCTACAATGAGCAGTTCTTC. Translating it yields CSARDIRGSSYNEQFF.

V and J are TRBV5-6 and TRBJ1-2, with unresolved D. The CDR3 has 13 residues. V shed 4 bases and J shed 4 bases, with 11 bases lying between them. Germline V lookup: CDR1 SGHDT, CDR2 YYEEEE. The CDR3 loop is CASSAWDRYGYTF. CDR3 DNA sequence: TGTGCCAGCAGCGCCTGGGATCGCTATGGCTACACCTTC.

This clonotype was seen a few times. The CDR3 protein is CAILPGTGGADTQYF. The CDR3 DNA is TGTGCCATTCTCCCCGGGACAGGGGGAGCAGATACGCAGTATTTT. The V call is TRBV10-3, the J call TRBJ2-3, with 11 bases lining up with TRBD1. Losses at the gene ends were 9 bases for V and 4 bases for J; bases not matched to a gene: 9. CDR3 size: 15 residues. Germline assignment: CDR1 ENHRY and CDR2 SYGVKD.

The V gene is TRBV25-1, the J gene TRBJ2-5; D might be TRBD1 (5 bases). The better agreement between TRBJ2-7 and the DNA end casts doubt on the J call. This CDR3 has 14 residues. In germline, CDR1 is MGHDK, CDR2 SYGVNS. CDR3 nucleotides: TGTGCCAGCAGTGCCGAACCAGGGTCCTACGAGCAGTACTTC. Translated: CASSAEPGSYEQYF.

This clonotype was observed a few times. This rearrangement joins TRBV7-7 to TRBJ2-2; D is unresolved. The germline CDR1 and CDR2 sequences are SSHAT and FNYEAQ (reference sequence). V shed 7 bases and J shed 2 bases, with 8 bases lying between them. The CDR3 covers 13 residues. The CDR3 DNA sequence: TGTGCCAGCACCCCACTTAACACCGGGGAGCTGTTTTTT. Translated: CASTPLNTGELFF.